This T cell receptor beta chain is drawn from a study of long-term antiretroviral therapy in people with HIV. Looked up from germline, CDR1 is MNHEY and CDR2 is SMNVEV (reference sequence). CDR3 length: 14 residues. With V trimmed by 6 bases and J by 9 bases, 11 bases remained unmatched. As to this clone: Its antigen remains unknown.

Version v3.0 of the immunoSEQ assay was performed at survey level. This table comes from immunoSEQ multiplex PCR, and its TCRdb copy is limited to in-frame clones, with some not included. The sample has tens of thousands of clones, 65% to 90% seen once. The study, taken as a whole, reports: At every time point, clones expanded before ART dominated the repertoire. It was observed that HIV repertoires exhibited narrower CDR3 length ranges than controls.

Post-ART PBMC samples numbered at least two per donor, and pre-ART ones at least one. Each sample contained 1-10 million cryopreserved PBMC, thawed before DNA extraction. The sequence came from a man between 18 and 35 years old with HIV. The sequences come from unsorted PBMCs, collected about 3.4 years after starting antiretroviral therapy. The chain combines TRBV27 with TRBJ2-1; TRBD1 matches 7 bases. DNA for the CDR3: TGTGCCAGCAGCCCGATGACAGGGTTGAGTGAGCAGTTCTTC. The encoded protein is CASSPMTGLSEQFF.